The clone carrying this TCR beta chain has just one count. What it binds is not known. The entry originates in a study of OX40 agonist ivuxolimab in advanced cancers. In the study overall: Patients treated during dose escalation were battling hepatocellular carcinoma, melanoma, renal cell or head and neck cancer.

Using immunoSEQ multiplex PCR, the repertoire was profiled, and TCRdb retains in-frame clones only, with some absent. The sample includes tens of thousands of clones, roughly 83% of them seen just once. Findings and caveats of the study: Clones of CD4+ and CD8+ blood T cells grew by week 6 at doses of 0.1 to 3.0 mg/kg. Among the nonresponders, some also had low normalized T-cell clonal expansion.

The sample here was CD4+ or CD8+ T cells sorted from blood, taken in a trial of the OX40 agonist ivuxolimab. The source of this sequence is an adult with an advanced solid tumor such as melanoma, head and neck, liver or kidney cancer.

The CDR3 spells CASSFRVAGESEQYF. The CDR3 nucleotides are TGCGCCAGCAGCTTCAGAGTAGCGGGAGAGTCGGAGCAGTACTTC. The chain links TRBV5-1 to TRBJ2-7; 9 bases fit TRBD2. The CDR3 length is 15 residues. The ends lost 2 bases at V and 7 bases at J; junction bases unmatched: 10. CDR1 SGHRS and CDR2 YFSETQ come from the germline V gene.